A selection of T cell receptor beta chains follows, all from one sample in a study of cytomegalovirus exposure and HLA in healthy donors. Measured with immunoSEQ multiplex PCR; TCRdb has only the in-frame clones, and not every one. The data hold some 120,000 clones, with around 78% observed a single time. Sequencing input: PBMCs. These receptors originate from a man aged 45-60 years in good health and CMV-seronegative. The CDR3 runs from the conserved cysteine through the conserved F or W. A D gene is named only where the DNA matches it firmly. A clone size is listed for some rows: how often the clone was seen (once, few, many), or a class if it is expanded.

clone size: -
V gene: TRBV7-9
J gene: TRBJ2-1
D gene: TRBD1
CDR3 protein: CSSSQGQGQQFF
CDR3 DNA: TGTTCCAGCAGCCAAGGACAGGGACAGCAGTTCTTC

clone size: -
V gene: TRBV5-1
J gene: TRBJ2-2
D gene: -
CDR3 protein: CASSPPIGANTGELFF
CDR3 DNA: TGCGCCAGCAGCCCACCAATAGGGGCGAACACCGGGGAGCTGTTTTTT

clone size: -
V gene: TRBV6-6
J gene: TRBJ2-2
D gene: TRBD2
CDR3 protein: CASSVNLAAHTGELFF
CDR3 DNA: TGTGCCAGCAGTGTCAACCTAGCGGCCCACACCGGGGAGCTGTTTTTT

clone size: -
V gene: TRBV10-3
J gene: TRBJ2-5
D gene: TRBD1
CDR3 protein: CAISAPGQAETQYF
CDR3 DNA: TGTGCCATCAGTGCGCCGGGACAGGCGGAGACCCAGTACTTC

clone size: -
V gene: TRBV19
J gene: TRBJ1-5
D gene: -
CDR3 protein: CASSTTGLNNQPQHF
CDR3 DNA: TGTGCCAGTAGTACCACAGGGTTGAACAATCAGCCCCAGCATTTT

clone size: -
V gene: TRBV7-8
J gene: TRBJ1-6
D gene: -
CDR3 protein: CASSTTAGSYNSPLHF
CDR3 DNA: TGTGCCAGCAGCACCACGGCGGGCTCCTATAATTCACCCCTCCACTTT

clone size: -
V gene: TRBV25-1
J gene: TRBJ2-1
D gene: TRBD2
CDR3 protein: CASSPHLAGGLNEQFF
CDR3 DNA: TGTGCCAGCAGCCCCCATCTAGCGGGGGGGCTCAATGAGCAGTTCTTC

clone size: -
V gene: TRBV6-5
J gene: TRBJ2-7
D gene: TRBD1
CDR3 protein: CASSEGQAYEQYF
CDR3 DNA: TGTGCCAGCAGTGAAGGACAGGCCTACGAGCAGTACTTC

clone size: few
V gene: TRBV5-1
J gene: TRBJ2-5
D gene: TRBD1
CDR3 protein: CASSLQGLSDETQYF
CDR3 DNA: TGCGCCAGCAGCCTACAGGGGTTGTCGGATGAGACCCAGTACTTC

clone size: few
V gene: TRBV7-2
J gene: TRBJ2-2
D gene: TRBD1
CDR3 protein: CALKQGPYTGELFF
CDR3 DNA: TGTGCCCTAAAACAGGGGCCTTACACCGGGGAGCTGTTTTTT

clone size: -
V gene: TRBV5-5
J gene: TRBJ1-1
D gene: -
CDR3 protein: CASSLDPGSEAFF
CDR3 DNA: TGTGCCAGCAGCTTGGATCCGGGATCTGAAGCTTTCTTT

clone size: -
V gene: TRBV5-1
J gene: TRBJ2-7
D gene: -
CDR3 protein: CASSLDLRGEQYF
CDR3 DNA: TGCGCCAGCAGCTTGGATCTGCGTGGCGAGCAGTACTTC

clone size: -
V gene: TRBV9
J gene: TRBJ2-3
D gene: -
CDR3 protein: CASSAQDSEFTDTQYF
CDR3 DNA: TGTGCCAGCAGCGCCCAAGACTCCGAATTCACAGATACGCAGTATTTT

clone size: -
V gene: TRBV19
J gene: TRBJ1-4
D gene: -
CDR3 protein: CASSIWWHNLPFF
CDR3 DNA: TGTGCCAGTAGTATATGGTGGCACAACCTCCCCTTTTTT

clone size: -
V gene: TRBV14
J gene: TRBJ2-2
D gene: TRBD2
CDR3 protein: CASSPLGAGGPTGELFF
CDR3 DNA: TGTGCCAGCAGCCCGCTCGGCGCGGGGGGGCCCACCGGGGAGCTGTTTTTT

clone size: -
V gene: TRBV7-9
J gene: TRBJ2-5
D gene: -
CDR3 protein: CASRYIGISETQYF
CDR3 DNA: TGTGCCAGCAGGTACATCGGGATCAGTGAGACCCAGTACTTC

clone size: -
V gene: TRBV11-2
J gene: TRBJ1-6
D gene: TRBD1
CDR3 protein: CASSLRQGRNSPLHF
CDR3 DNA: TGTGCCAGCAGCTTACGACAGGGTCGGAATTCACCCCTCCACTTT

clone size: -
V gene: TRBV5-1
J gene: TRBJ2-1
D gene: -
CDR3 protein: CASSLGGPSSYNEQFF
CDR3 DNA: TGCGCCAGCAGCTTGGGGGGGCCGAGCTCCTACAATGAGCAGTTCTTC

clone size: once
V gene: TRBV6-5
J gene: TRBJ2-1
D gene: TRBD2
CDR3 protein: CASSPGGLRDNEQFF
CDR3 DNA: TGTGCCAGCAGTCCGGGGGGGCTAAGAGACAATGAGCAGTTCTTC